Following are 6 T cell receptor beta chains from one sample sequenced in a study of low-dose radiotherapy and immunotherapy resistance in tumors. Time point noted: before trial treatment. TRAV- and TRBV-specific primers primed first-strand cDNA, covering alpha and beta chains. It was with a constant-region primer and a V-primer adapter that TCRs were amplified over 20 PCR cycles. TCRdb fed the reads into MiXCR, producing one record per CDR3 protein. This table has about 60,000 distinct CDR3 sequences, under 30% appearing once. Sequences were derived from PBMCs, sampled before treatment. The source is a male donor with prostate cancer.

This clonotype was observed at least ten times. The chain uses TRBV5-5 and TRBJ1-4, with 7 bases lining up with TRBD1. J was trimmed by 7 bases and V by 3 bases; bases with no gene match: 6. The CDR3 has 14 residues. Germline values: CDR1 SGHKS, CDR2 YYEKEE (reference sequence). The CDR3 region has the DNA TGTGCCAGCAGCTCAGGGAGGGGGCGTGAAAAACTGTTTTTT. It is translated as CASSSGRGREKLFF.

Ten or more counts support this clonotype. This chain links TRBV6-6 with TRBJ1-3; D uncertain. The CDR3 has 15 residues. Looked up from germline, CDR1 is MNHNY and CDR2 is SVGAGI (reference sequence). Trimming cost V 0 bases and J 0 bases, with 6 bases left between them. CDR3 in amino acids: CASSYSGLSGNTIYF. The CDR3 DNA reads as TGTGCCAGCAGTTACTCGGGCCTCTCTGGAAACACCATATATTTT.

The table lists this clonotype with many counts. This chain connects TRBV15 to TRBJ1-2, with 8 bases fitting TRBD1. Germline CDR1 LNHNV, CDR2 YYDKDF (reference sequence). This CDR3 is built from 14 residues. V trimming: 7 bases; J trimming: 4 bases; junction bases outside the gene matches: 8. The CDR3 DNA is TGTGCCACCATTAAAGCAGGGGGCGCCTATGGCTACACCTTC. It specifies CATIKAGGAYGYTF.

For this clonotype: This probably arose from a read error, given a far larger clone one base away. The rearrangement links TRBV26 to TRBJ1-2. TRBV26 is shown as a pseudogene. The CDR3 loop spans 12 amino acids. CDR3 bases: TGTGCCAGCAGTCCAAGGACCTATGGCTACACCTTC. Translating it yields CASSPRTYGYTF.

In its sample, this clonotype was seen many times. The CDR3 bases are TGTGCCAGCAGTGATCCTAGCGGGTTAGCAGATACGCAGTATTTT. Its translation is CASSDPSGLADTQYF. The J gene is TRBJ2-3, the V gene TRBV6-2 or TRBV6-3; 8 nucleotides agree with TRBD2. The V gene end was trimmed by 5 bases and the J gene end by 4 bases; junction bases not matched to a gene: 8. The germline V gene has CDR1 MNHEY and CDR2 SVGEGT. This CDR3 comprises 15 residues.

In nucleotides, the CDR3 is TGCGCCAGCAGCTCCCCCCAGACAGGGAGAGGTGAAGCTTTCTTT. It is translated as CASSSPQTGRGEAFF. The V and J genes are TRBV5-1 and TRBJ1-1; 7 nucleotides agree with TRBD1. Per germline, CDR1 SGHRS and CDR2 YFSETQ. J lost 7 bases, V lost 3 bases, and 12 bases had no gene match. The CDR3 loop spans 15 amino acids.